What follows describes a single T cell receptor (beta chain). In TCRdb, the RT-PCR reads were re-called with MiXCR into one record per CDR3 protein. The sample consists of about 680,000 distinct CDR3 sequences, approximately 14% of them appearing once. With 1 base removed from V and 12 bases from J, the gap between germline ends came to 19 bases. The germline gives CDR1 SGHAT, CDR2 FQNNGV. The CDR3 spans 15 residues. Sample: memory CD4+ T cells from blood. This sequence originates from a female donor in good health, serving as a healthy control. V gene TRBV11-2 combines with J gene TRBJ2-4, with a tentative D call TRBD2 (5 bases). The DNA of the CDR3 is TGTGCCAGCAGCTTAGTGTCCGTTGGCGTCGGGGATCAGTACTTC. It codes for CASSLVSVGVGDQYF.